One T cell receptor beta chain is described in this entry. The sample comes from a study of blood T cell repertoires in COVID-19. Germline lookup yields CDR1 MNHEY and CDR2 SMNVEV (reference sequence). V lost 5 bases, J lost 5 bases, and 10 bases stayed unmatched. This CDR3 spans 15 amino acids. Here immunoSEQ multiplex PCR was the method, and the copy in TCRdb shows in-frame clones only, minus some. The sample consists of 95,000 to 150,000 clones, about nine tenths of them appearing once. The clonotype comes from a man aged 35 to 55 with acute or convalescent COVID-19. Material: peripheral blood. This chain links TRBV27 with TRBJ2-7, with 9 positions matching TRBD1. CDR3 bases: TGTGCCAGCAGTCCCGTCCGGGGACAGGGCCACGAGCAGTACTTC. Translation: CASSPVRGQGHEQYF.